This T cell receptor (beta chain) is drawn from a study of blood T cell repertoires in COVID-19. Study in general: Donors in the United States, Italy and Spain gave samples during acute or convalescent COVID-19.

The V gene's germline CDR1 is SGHTA and CDR2 FQGTGA. Trimming left V 5 bases short and J 10 bases short, with 20 bases between. The CDR3 spans 14 residues. Some clones are missing from TCRdb's copy, which holds only in-frame ones; the method was immunoSEQ multiplex PCR. The data contain about 72,000 clones, about 90% of them singletons. The V and J genes are TRBV7-3 and TRBJ1-1; D gene ambiguous. The TCR originated in a human donor in a cohort sampled during active COVID-19. Sequencing was done on a sample of peripheral blood. The CDR3 is CASSPVPLLSAAFF. The CDR3 nucleotides read TGTGCCAGCAGCCCAGTCCCCCTTCTCTCTGCAGCTTTCTTT.